This T cell receptor (beta chain) originates from a study of early stage breast cancer tumors. Blood replicates held 0.5 ug DNA, tumor or normal breast approximately 1.5 ug, two each. Assay used: immunoSEQ multiplex PCR; TCRdb lists only in-frame clones, some missing. The sample lists about 30,000 clones, around 70% seen once, with roughly a third in the top ten. The germline gives CDR1 DFQATT, CDR2 SNEGSKA (reference sequence). V lost 7 bases, J lost 5 bases, and 5 bases stayed unmatched. The CDR3 is 11 amino acids. The TCR originated in a person aged 45-60 years with breast cancer. Specimen: blood. The rearrangement uses TRBV20-1 and TRBJ2-7; 7 nucleotides match TRBD1. The CDR3 spells CSVTQGNEQYF. The CDR3 nucleotides are TGCAGTGTCACACAGGGGAACGAGCAGTACTTC.